The next 2 T cell receptor beta chains were all read from a single sample in a study of control samples from healthy donors and cancer patients. Clones were read by immunoSEQ multiplex PCR, and TCRdb kept only the in-frame ones, dropping some. Among fewer than 200,000 clones, just over 90% were seen once, and the ten largest hold over 4%. The sequenced sample consisted of blood. The receptors stem from a woman aged 60 to 75 in good health.

The gene calls are TRBV19 and TRBJ1-4, with 7 positions matching TRBD1. The germline gives CDR1 LNHDA, CDR2 SQIVND (reference sequence). CDR3 length equals 19 residues. Trimming at V came to 4 bases and at J to 4 bases, leaving 18 bases not matched to a gene. The chain's CDR3 is CASSKGVGSVQGINEKLFF. CDR3 DNA sequence: TGTGCCAGTAGTAAAGGAGTGGGCTCGGTACAGGGGATTAATGAAAAACTGTTTTTT.

The chain links TRBV11-3 to TRBJ2-7; D is ambiguous. V was cut by 1 base and J by 6 bases, with 10 bases left in between. Germline V gives CDR1 SGHNT, CDR2 YENEEA. This CDR3 region has 13 residues. CDR3 DNA sequence: TGTGCCAGCAGCTTAGGGGCGAAGGGCGAGCAGTACTTC. Protein product: CASSLGAKGEQYF.